One and the same sample provided the 2 T cell receptor beta chains below, sequenced in a study of T-cell memory formation after mild COVID-19. TCRdb ran MiXCR on the 5' RACE reads and lists one entry per CDR3 protein. Seen here are around 100,000 distinct CDR3 sequences, roughly 10% observed once, and the top ten hold 40%. Sequenced sample: PBMCs or a T cell subset sorted from them (not recorded which). Receptors were obtained from a man between 18 and 35 years old who had mild COVID-19 (a few samples of this study predate the infection). Cell type and time point are not known.

The chain has TRBV4-2 and TRBJ2-3, with TRBD2 identical over 8 bases. The CDR3 has 15 amino acids. Trimming cost V 8 bases and J 8 bases; bases outside gene matches: 15. Per the germline V gene, CDR1 is LGHNA and CDR2 is YNFKEQ. The CDR3 coding sequence is TGTGCCAGCCAGCAAGTAGCGGGGACGGGAACTACGCAGTATTTT. Encoded protein: CASQQVAGTGTTQYF.

The V gene is TRBV6-5, the J gene TRBJ2-3, with 9 nucleotides matching TRBD2. With V trimmed by 6 bases and J by 6 bases, 4 bases remained unmatched. This CDR3 comprises 13 residues. Germline V gives CDR1 MNHEY, CDR2 SVGAGI. The CDR3 sequence: CASSHGLADTQYF. CDR3 nucleotide sequence: TGTGCCAGCAGCCACGGACTAGCGGATACGCAGTATTTT.